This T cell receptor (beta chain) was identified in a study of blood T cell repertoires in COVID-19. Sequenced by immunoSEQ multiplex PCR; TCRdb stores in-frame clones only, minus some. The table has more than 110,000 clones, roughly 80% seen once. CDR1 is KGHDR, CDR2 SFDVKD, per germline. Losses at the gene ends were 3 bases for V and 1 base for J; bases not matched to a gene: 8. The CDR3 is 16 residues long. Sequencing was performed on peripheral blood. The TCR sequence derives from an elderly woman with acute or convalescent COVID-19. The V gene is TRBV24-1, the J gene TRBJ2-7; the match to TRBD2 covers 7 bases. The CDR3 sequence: CATSDGGGWTSYEQYF. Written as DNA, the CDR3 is TGTGCCACCAGTGATGGGGGGGGTTGGACATCCTACGAGCAGTACTTC.